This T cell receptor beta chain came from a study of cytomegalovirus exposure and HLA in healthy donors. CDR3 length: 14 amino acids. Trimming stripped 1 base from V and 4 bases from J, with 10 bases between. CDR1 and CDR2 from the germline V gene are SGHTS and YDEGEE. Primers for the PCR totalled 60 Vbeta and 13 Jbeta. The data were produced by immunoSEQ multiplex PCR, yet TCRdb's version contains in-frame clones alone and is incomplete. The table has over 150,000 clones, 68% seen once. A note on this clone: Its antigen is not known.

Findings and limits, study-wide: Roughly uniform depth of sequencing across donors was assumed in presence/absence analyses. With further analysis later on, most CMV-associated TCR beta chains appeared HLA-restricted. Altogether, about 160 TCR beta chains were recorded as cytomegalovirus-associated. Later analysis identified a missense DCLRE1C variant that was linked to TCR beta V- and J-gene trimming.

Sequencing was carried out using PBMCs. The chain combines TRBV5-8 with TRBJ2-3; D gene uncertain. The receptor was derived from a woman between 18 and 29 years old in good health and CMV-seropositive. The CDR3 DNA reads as TGTGCCAGCAGCTTGTACAGCCTACCAGATACGCAGTATTTT. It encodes CASSLYSLPDTQYF.